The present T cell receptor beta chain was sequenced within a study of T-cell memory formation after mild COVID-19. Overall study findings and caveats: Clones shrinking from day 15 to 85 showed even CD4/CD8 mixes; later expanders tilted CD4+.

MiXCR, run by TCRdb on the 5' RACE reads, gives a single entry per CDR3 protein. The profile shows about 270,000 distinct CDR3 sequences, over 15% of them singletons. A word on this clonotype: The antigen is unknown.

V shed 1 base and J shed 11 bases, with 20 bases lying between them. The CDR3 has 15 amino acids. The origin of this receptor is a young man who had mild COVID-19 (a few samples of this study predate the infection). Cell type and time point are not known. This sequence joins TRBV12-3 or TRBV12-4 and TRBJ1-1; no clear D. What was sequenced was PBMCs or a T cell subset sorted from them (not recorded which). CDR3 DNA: TGTGCCAGCAGTTTAGTATGGGGTACCAAGACGGGCGCTTTCTTT. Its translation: CASSLVWGTKTGAFF.